This T cell receptor beta chain was sequenced during a study of radiotherapy plus CTLA-4 blockade in lung cancer. Study context: Of all patients, approximately 17% responded objectively and approximately 29% showed disease control.

The CDR3 sequence is 14 residues long. Per the germline V gene, CDR1 is SEHNR and CDR2 is FQNEAQ (reference sequence). Trimming left V 2 bases short and J 4 bases short, with 11 bases between. Profiled with immunoSEQ multiplex PCR; TCRdb holds only in-frame clones, not every one. The sample lists approximately 44,000 clones; 65% to 85% were seen once. The sequence came from a human donor with non-small cell lung cancer who had stable disease on radiotherapy plus ipilimumab. The starting material was peripheral blood, obtained from a patient treated with radiotherapy plus ipilimumab. The V gene is TRBV7-9, the J gene TRBJ1-2; D uncertain. The CDR3 DNA reads TGTGCCAGCAGCTTACGGGAATTGAGCTATGGCTACACCTTC. It translates to CASSLRELSYGYTF.